Here is one T cell receptor (beta chain) with its context. Original analysis: Researchers report that nucleated cell counts were estimated from reference gene primer amplification. Data came from immunoSEQ multiplex PCR; TCRdb stores just in-frame clones and leaves some out. V, J and clone size derive from that table, while D and trimming were established from the DNA sequence. The table shows a few hundred thousand clones, with 75% to 95% occurring only once. Patients from Seattle were sampled longitudinally, starting during active infection. This specimen comes from a study of blood T cell repertoires in COVID-19. Turning to the study itself: Whether acute or convalescent, the COVID-19 samples came from the United States, Italy and Spain.

V lost 6 bases and J lost 5; bases outside the gene matches: 9. Per the germline V gene, CDR1 is SGHKS and CDR2 is YYEKEE (reference sequence). This CDR3 is 14 amino acids long. The sequenced sample consisted of peripheral blood. The genes are TRBV5-5 and TRBJ2-3; 7 bases are a match to TRBD1. This receptor was obtained from a young adult with COVID-19, enrolled during active disease. In nucleotides, the CDR3 is TGTGCCAGCACCCGGGACAGCCTAAGAGATACGCAGTATTTT. It specifies CASTRDSLRDTQYF.